The rows below give T cell receptor beta chains drawn from one sample of a study of T-cell memory formation after mild COVID-19. TCRdb analysed the 5' RACE reads with MiXCR anew, one entry per CDR3 protein. The table shows under 250,000 distinct CDR3 sequences, with around 10% occurring only once. Sequencing was done on a sample of PBMCs or a T cell subset sorted from them (not recorded which). These receptors were collected from a man aged 18 to 30 who had mild COVID-19 (a few samples of this study predate the infection). Cell type and time point are not known. CDR3s include the opening cysteine and the closing phenylalanine or tryptophan. D genes are given only for firm matches. Clone size is stated in some rows and not others, as once, few, many or a class when expanded.

>15|TRBV20-1|TRBJ1-4|many|.
TGCAGTGCTAGCGAGACACTCGCAACTAATGAAAAACTGTTTTTT
CSASETLATNEKLFF
>15|TRBV2|TRBJ1-1|.|.
TGTGCCAGCGAGGCCCTTCTTACAGAGGACACTGAAGCTTTCTTT
CASEALLTEDTEAFF
>14|TRBV20-1|TRBJ1-5|.|.
TGCAGTGCTAGAGAGGGGGTTAGCAATCAGCCCCAGCATTTT
CSAREGVSNQPQHF
>14|TRBV11-3|TRBJ2-7|.|TRBD1
TGTGCCAGCAACATTCAGGGGGCGGTCTACGAGCAGTACTTC
CASNIQGAVYEQYF
>15|TRBV9|TRBJ2-5|few|.
TGTGCCAGCAGCCCCCGAGGAGCGGCTGGAGAGACCCAGTACTTC
CASSPRGAAGETQYF
>12|TRBV6-5|TRBJ2-7|.|.
TGTGCCAGCAGTTACGGACCCTTCGAGCAGTACTTC
CASSYGPFEQYF
>16|TRBV14|TRBJ2-3|few|.
TGTGCCAGCAGCCAAGATCTCTGGACTATCACAGATACGCAGTATTTT
CASSQDLWTITDTQYF
>15|TRBV6-5|TRBJ2-1|few|.
TGTGCCAGCGCGACCGGGACGGCCTCCTACAATGAGCAGTTCTTC
CASATGTASYNEQFF
>15|TRBV7-6|TRBJ2-5|once|TRBD1
TGTGCCAGCAGCTCCCCGTGGGGACAGATGGAGACCCAGTACTTC
CASSSPWGQMETQYF
>16|TRBV25-1|TRBJ2-7|few|.
TGTGCCAGCAGTGAATATAAGAGGGACGGACCCTACGAGCAGTACTTC
CASSEYKRDGPYEQYF
>14|TRBV5-1|TRBJ1-2|.|TRBD1
TGCGCCAGCAGCTTGGGCGACAGGGACTATGGCTACACCTTC
CASSLGDRDYGYTF
>16|TRBV20-1|TRBJ1-1|few|TRBD1
TGCAGTGCGGGTCCGGGACAGGGGAAGTGGAACACTGAAGCTTTCTTT
CSAGPGQGKWNTEAFF
>14|TRBV20-1|TRBJ2-5|few|.
TGCAGTGCTCCCCCTGCACTGCTCCAAGAGACCCAGTACTTC
CSAPPALLQETQYF
>14|TRBV20-1|TRBJ2-3|few|.
TGCAGTGCGAGCACAACGCGGGGTGGCGATACGCAGTATTTT
CSASTTRGGDTQYF
>12|TRBV7-2|TRBJ2-1|many|.
TGTGCCAGCAGCGATTGGACCCCAGGTCCGTTCTTC
CASSDWTPGPFF
>16|TRBV7-9|TRBJ1-4|.|.
TGTGCCAGCAGCCTGATTTCGTGGGTGATCAATGAAAAACTGTTTTTT
CASSLISWVINEKLFF
>16|TRBV7-2|TRBJ2-1|.|.
TGTGCCAGCAGCCCCCAGTCGGGCCGCGGGAACAATGAGCAGTTCTTC
CASSPQSGRGNNEQFF
>12|TRBV20-1|TRBJ2-1|many|.
TGCAGTGCATCCGAGACAGCGAATGAGCAGTTCTTC
CSASETANEQFF
>15|TRBV12-3/TRBV12-4|TRBJ1-2|.|TRBD1
TGTGCCAGCAGCCTTACAGGGGGCGGAATCTATGGCTACACCTTC
CASSLTGGGIYGYTF
>14|TRBV21-1|TRBJ1-2|.|.
TGTGCCAGCAGCAATCCCACAGGGGTGGACGGCTACACCTTC
CASSNPTGVDGYTF
>15|TRBV5-1|TRBJ1-1|many|.
TGCGCCAGCAGCCTATACGACAGGATGAACACTGAAGCTTTCTTT
CASSLYDRMNTEAFF
>14|TRBV7-2|TRBJ2-1|many|TRBD1
TGTGCCAGCAGCTTGGACCAGGGGGCCAATGAGCAGTTCTTC
CASSLDQGANEQFF
>15|TRBV4-1|TRBJ2-3|few|.
TGCGCCAGCAGCCAAGGGGCAGCTAGCACAGATACGCAGTATTTT
CASSQGAASTDTQYF
>13|TRBV7-9|TRBJ2-7|many|.
TGTGCCAGCAGCTTAGCTGTGGTGAGCGAGCAGTACTTC
CASSLAVVSEQYF
>15|TRBV7-9|TRBJ1-1|.|.
TGTGCCAGCAGCCCTATTGGAGGGGAAGCCACTGAAGCTTTCTTT
CASSPIGGEATEAFF
>15|TRBV4-1|TRBJ1-5|.|.
TGCGCCAGCAGCCGGCAACAGACTAGCAATCAGCCCCAGCATTTT
CASSRQQTSNQPQHF
>15|TRBV3-1|TRBJ2-5|few|.
TGTGCCAGCAGCCATGTGGGGGCGCACGGAGAGACCCAGTACTTC
CASSHVGAHGETQYF
>15|TRBV27|TRBJ2-3|few|TRBD2
TGTGCCAGCAGACCCAGCGGGGGGGCCGCGGATACGCAGTATTTT
CASRPSGGAADTQYF
>13|TRBV6-1|TRBJ2-7|few|.
TGTGCCAGCACCGCTACAGGGTTCTACGAGCAGTACTTC
CASTATGFYEQYF
>14|TRBV4-3|TRBJ1-2|few|.
TGCGCCAGCAGCCAAGAGGTTTCAGGTTATGGCTACACCTTC
CASSQEVSGYGYTF
>16|TRBV7-9|TRBJ2-7|medium-sized|.
TGTGCCAGCAGCTTAGGTGGGGGGCTCTACAACTACGAGCAGTACTTC
CASSLGGGLYNYEQYF
>13|TRBV19|TRBJ1-5|.|.
TGTGCCAGTAGGAGTCAGGGAAGAAGGCCCCAGCATTTT
CASRSQGRRPQHF
>13|TRBV12-3/TRBV12-4|TRBJ1-1|many|.
TGTGCCAGCAGGAGTGGGACGAACACTGAAGCTTTCTTT
CASRSGTNTEAFF
>14|TRBV10-2|TRBJ1-6|few|.
TGCGCCAGCAACTTGGGTTCCTATAATTCACCCCTCCACTTT
CASNLGSYNSPLHF
>15|TRBV11-2|TRBJ1-2|few|.
TGTGCCAGCAGCTTAGGCTCTTGGGGTGACTATGGCTACACCTTC
CASSLGSWGDYGYTF
>14|TRBV4-1|TRBJ2-3|.|.
TGCGCCAGCAGCCAAGGCCCGCTTGGAGATACGCAGTATTTT
CASSQGPLGDTQYF
>17|TRBV12-3/TRBV12-4|TRBJ2-5|few|TRBD1
TGTGCCAGCAGTCCGCGACTTGGGACAGGGGGCGGAGAGACCCAGTACTTC
CASSPRLGTGGGETQYF
>12|TRBV4-1|TRBJ1-6|.|.
TGCGCCAGCTCATTAGGGAATTCACCCCTCCACTTT
CASSLGNSPLHF
>16|TRBV12-3/TRBV12-4|TRBJ1-1|.|.
TGTGCCAGCACCCTTCGGAGTGGTTTGGGTAACACTGAAGCTTTCTTT
CASTLRSGLGNTEAFF
>13|TRBV4-1|TRBJ2-2|few|.
TGCGCCAGCAGCCAGTATTTCACCGGGGAGCTGTTTTTT
CASSQYFTGELFF
>15|TRBV5-1|TRBJ1-1|many|.
TGCGCCAGCAGCTCATTGGGGGTGGGGAGCACTGAAGCTTTCTTT
CASSSLGVGSTEAFF
>14|TRBV3-1|TRBJ1-2|.|TRBD1
TGTGCCAGCAGCCAACCCGACAGGGGCTATGGCTACACCTTC
CASSQPDRGYGYTF
>13|TRBV9|TRBJ2-7|.|TRBD1
TGTGCCAGCAGCGTAGAAACAGGGGGCGAGCAGTACTTC
CASSVETGGEQYF